This record looks at one T cell receptor (beta chain) sequence and its context. This record comes from a study of response to subunit inactivated influenza vaccine. One entry per CDR3 protein, called by TCRdb with MiXCR from the RT-PCR reads. This sample has roughly 620,000 distinct CDR3 sequences; 10% to 12% occur once, and the top ten carry 9.5% to 12%. These data were also filed under a second study, of T cells expressing NK-cell markers. That report adds: TCR beta cDNA was made by 5'RACE template switching with UMIs. Dominant NKG2C+ clonotypes in roughly six donors made up about 1.0-8% of CD8+ T cells.

The TCR comes from a man aged 50 or older who received an inactivated influenza vaccine. This sample comprised PBMCs from blood, obtained on the day of vaccination.

CDR3 protein: CASSQVPGLAGGETYEQYF. The CDR3 DNA sequence: TGTGCCAGCAGCCAGGTACCGGGACTAGCGGGAGGAGAGACCTACGAGCAGTACTTC. The chain joins TRBV4-2 to TRBJ2-7, with TRBD2 matching over 15 bases. Germline V CDR1 and CDR2: LGHNA, YNFKEQ. The CDR3 sequence is 19 residues long. V gave up 3 bases and J gave up 2 bases; unmatched junction bases: 11.